Listed here are 21 T cell receptor beta chains from one sample, sequenced in a study of regulatory T cells in long-lasting Graves disease. Relying on iRepertoire HTBI primers and Arm-PCR of CDR3 regions, the team built TCR beta libraries. Each CDR3 protein is one row after TCRdb ran MiXCR on the multiplex PCR reads. The sample comprises fewer than 600,000 distinct CDR3 sequences, around a fifth of which are singletons, and around 14% rests with the top ten. Time point described: persistent/refractory GD, antithyroid drugs over 5 years with positive TRAb. PBMC RNA served as the TCR library source. Sequences were derived from peripheral blood mononuclear cells (PBMCs), sampled when the disease was refractory, from a patient treated with antithyroid drugs. The origin of the receptors is a female donor with Graves disease.

The chain uses TRBV28 and TRBJ1-3, with D uncertain. This CDR3 comprises 16 residues. CDR1 MDHEN and CDR2 SYDVKM come from the germline V gene. The V end was cut by 3 bases, the J end by 0 bases, with 12 bases between. DNA for the CDR3: TGTGCCAGCAGTTTTCTACCCCCGAGCTCTGGAAACACCATATATTTT. Protein sequence: CASSFLPPSSGNTIYF. Complete variable domain (other parts from reference TRBV28 and TRBJ1-3): DVKVTQSSRYLVKRTGEKVFLECVQDMDHENMFWYRQDPGLGLRLIYFSYDVKMKEKGDIPEGYSVSREKKERFSLILESASTNQTSMYLCASSFLPPSSGNTIYFGEGSWLTVV.

Only one count was recorded for this clonotype. V usage is TRBV5-1 and J usage is TRBJ2-5; D is perhaps TRBD2 (6 bases). Trimming cost V 4 bases and J 5 bases, with 12 bases left between them. The CDR3 sequence is 13 residues long. The V gene's germline CDR1 is SGHRS and CDR2 YFSETQ. The chain's CDR3 is CASSNREAETQYF. DNA for the CDR3: TGCGCCAGCAGCAATAGGGAGGCGGAGACCCAGTACTTC.

This clonotype has only a few counts. The chain combines TRBV5-1 with TRBJ1-1; 7 bases map to TRBD1. Per germline, CDR1 SGHRS and CDR2 YFSETQ. V shed 1 base, J shed 4 bases, and the junction held 7 bases outside the gene matches. There are 15 residues in the CDR3. The CDR3 DNA is TGCGCCAGCAGCTTGATCCAGGGGGGGGGCACTGAAGCTTTCTTT. It yields the protein CASSLIQGGGTEAFF.

This rearrangement joins TRBV6-5 to TRBJ1-1, with 8 nucleotides matching TRBD1. Losses at the gene ends were 4 bases for V and 5 bases for J; bases not matched to a gene: 9. Germline V gene lookup returns CDR1 MNHEY and CDR2 SVGAGI. This CDR3 region has 15 residues. The CDR3 reads CASSSTGDLGTEAFF. In nucleotides, the CDR3 is TGTGCCAGCAGTTCGACAGGGGATTTGGGGACTGAAGCTTTCTTT.

This clonotype occurred many times. The chain couples TRBV7-9 to TRBJ1-4, with TRBD1 identical over 8 bases. Germline lookup yields CDR1 SEHNR and CDR2 FQNEAQ (reference sequence). J gave up 7 bases and V 6 bases, and 13 bases lay outside the gene matches. This CDR3 is 16 amino acids long. CDR3 bases: TGTGCCAGCAGTCGCTCCGTGACAGGGGTGGGTGAAAAACTGTTTTTT. Encoded protein: CASSRSVTGVGEKLFF.

This clonotype was detected ten times or more. This chain uses TRBV10-3 with TRBJ1-2, with 7 bases fitting TRBD1. The germline gives CDR1 ENHRY, CDR2 SYGVKD. The CDR3 has 14 residues. J lost 7 bases, V lost 5 bases, and 10 bases had no gene match. The CDR3 DNA sequence: TGTGCCATCAGTTTCGGACAGGCGGCTGGTGGCTACACCTTC. Translated, it gives CAISFGQAAGGYTF.

The chain couples TRBV19 to TRBJ1-5, with D possibly matching TRBD1 (5 bases). Germline V gives CDR1 LNHDA, CDR2 SQIVND (reference sequence). Trimming shortened V by 3 bases and J by 5 bases, and 11 bases separated the two germline ends. This CDR3 has 14 residues. The CDR3 loop reads CASSIIGTDQPQHF. The CDR3 region has the DNA TGTGCCAGTAGTATTATAGGGACCGATCAGCCCCAGCATTTT.

This clonotype was detected ten times or more. The chain couples TRBV20-1 to TRBJ2-5, with D perhaps being TRBD1 or TRBD2 (7 bases each). Germline assignment: CDR1 DFQATT and CDR2 SNEGSKA (reference sequence). This CDR3 is 14 amino acids long. The CDR3 region has the DNA TGCATCGCAGGGGGGGCCCTCCACCAAGAGACCCAGTACTTC. Protein: CIAGGALHQETQYF.

This clonotype turned up a few times. V is TRBV3-1 and J is TRBJ2-4; no definite D call. Trimming left V 6 bases short and J 5 bases short, with 11 bases between. In germline, CDR1 is LGHDT, CDR2 YNNKEL (reference sequence). This CDR3 is built from 13 residues. The CDR3 protein is CASRFGPENIQYF. The CDR3, as DNA: TGTGCCAGCAGATTCGGGCCTGAAAACATTCAGTACTTC.

In its sample, this clonotype was seen many times. The rearrangement uses TRBV28 and TRBJ1-5; 7 positions agree with TRBD1. Germline CDR1 and CDR2: MDHEN and SYDVKM. The CDR3 totals 16 residues. The V gene end was trimmed by 6 bases and the J gene end by 2 bases; junction bases not matched to a gene: 10. The CDR3 nucleotides are TGTGCCAGCAGGTCGAGCCAGGGGGAGGGCAATCAGCCCCAGCATTTT. It encodes CASRSSQGEGNQPQHF.

The J gene is TRBJ1-3, the V gene TRBV7-2; D is perhaps TRBD1 (5 bases). This CDR3 has 14 amino acids. The V gene lost 6 bases and the J gene lost 4 bases, with 13 bases spanning the gap. Germline V CDR1 and CDR2: SGHTA, FQGNSA. CDR3: CASREGLSGNTIYF. The CDR3 DNA reads as TGTGCCAGCAGGGAGGGACTAAGCGGAAACACCATATATTTT.

The gene calls are TRBV7-3 and TRBJ2-7; 7 nucleotides align to TRBD2. This CDR3 region has 14 residues. V shed 1 base and J 6 bases; nucleotides not matched to a gene: 6. Germline CDR1 SGHTA, CDR2 FQGTGA. CDR3 DNA: TGTGCCAGCAGCTTAAATGGACTAGGCGGCGAGCAGTACTTC. Its protein is CASSLNGLGGEQYF.

In this sample, this clonotype turned up many times. The chain is built from TRBV7-2 and TRBJ1-1, with a weak D call TRBD1 (5 bases). The V end was cut by 1 base, the J end by 6 bases, with 15 bases between. The CDR3 is made up of 15 amino acids. CDR1 and CDR2 (germline): SGHTA, FQGNSA. The CDR3 spells CASSLDSDSMSEAFF. CDR3 DNA: TGTGCCAGCAGCTTAGATTCAGACAGCATGTCTGAAGCTTTCTTT.

This clonotype was detected ten times or more. This chain uses TRBV27 with TRBJ2-7, with 7 bases lining up with TRBD1. This CDR3 has 13 residues. The trim removed 8 bases at V and 0 bases at J, leaving 4 bases unmatched. Per germline, CDR1 MNHEY and CDR2 SMNVEV (reference sequence). The CDR3 here is CASWGQISYEQYF. The DNA of the CDR3 is TGTGCCAGCTGGGGACAGATCTCCTACGAGCAGTACTTC.

Many counts were recorded for this clonotype. V and J are TRBV2 and TRBJ1-5, with D possibly TRBD1 on 6 matching bases. The CDR3 consists of 14 residues. V was pared by 7 bases and J by 6 bases, with 16 bases between. The germline V gene encodes CDR1 SNHLY and CDR2 FYNNEI. CDR3 residues: CASTLGGGTQPQHF. CDR3 sequence (DNA): TGTGCCAGCACCCTGGGTGGGGGCACTCAGCCCCAGCATTTT.

This chain joins TRBV7-2 and TRBJ1-3; tentative D call: TRBD1 (6 bases). From germline, CDR1 is SGHTA and CDR2 FQGNSA. The CDR3 is made up of 15 amino acids. V gave up 5 bases and J gave up 0 bases, with 11 bases separating them. Here the CDR3 DNA reads TGTGCCAGCAGCCCTTCGGACAGCTCTGGAAACACCATATATTTT. It codes for CASSPSDSSGNTIYF.

The sample holds many counts of this clonotype. V and J are TRBV20-1 and TRBJ2-5; D is perhaps TRBD2 (6 bases). Trimming pared 3 bases from V and 2 bases from J, leaving 10 bases between. There are 13 residues in the CDR3. Germline V CDR1 and CDR2: DFQATT, SNEGSKA (reference sequence). CDR3 loop: CSARWTTQETQYF. CDR3 DNA sequence: TGCAGTGCTAGGTGGACTACGCAAGAGACCCAGTACTTC.

The table lists this clonotype with many counts. This sequence joins TRBV12-3 or TRBV12-4 and TRBJ2-5; D is perhaps TRBD2 (6 bases). The CDR3 is made up of 13 amino acids. Trimming removed 5 bases at V and 3 bases at J, with 10 bases between. This chain's CDR3 is CASSRRTKETQYF. DNA for the CDR3: TGTGCCAGCAGTAGGAGGACTAAAGAGACCCAGTACTTC.

The rearrangement uses TRBV6-4 and TRBJ2-7; possibly TRBD2 for D (6 bases). Trimming pared 5 bases from V and 4 bases from J, leaving 18 bases between. Per germline, CDR1 MRHNA and CDR2 SNTAGT. This CDR3 has 15 residues. CDR3 sequence reads: CASSRDSAASYEQYF. The DNA for the CDR3 is TGTGCCAGCAGTCGGGACTCAGCGGCTTCATACGAGCAGTACTTC.

In its sample, this clonotype was seen a few times. The rearrangement joins TRBV5-1 to TRBJ1-1; D is unresolved. Germline V gives CDR1 SGHRS, CDR2 YFSETQ. This CDR3 comprises 13 residues. Deletions cut 4 bases from V and 0 bases from J, with 7 bases between. As DNA, the CDR3 is TGCGCCAGCAGCGAGCCAATGAACACTGAAGCTTTCTTT. It encodes CASSEPMNTEAFF.

This clonotype has at least ten counts. The CDR3 loop reads CASSEQEETQYF. The DNA of the CDR3 is TGTGCCAGCAGTGAGCAGGAAGAGACCCAGTACTTC. The genes are TRBV2 and TRBJ2-5; D unclear. This CDR3 spans 12 amino acids. V dropped 3 bases and J dropped 3 bases, with 5 bases sitting between them. Germline CDR1 and CDR2: SNHLY and FYNNEI.